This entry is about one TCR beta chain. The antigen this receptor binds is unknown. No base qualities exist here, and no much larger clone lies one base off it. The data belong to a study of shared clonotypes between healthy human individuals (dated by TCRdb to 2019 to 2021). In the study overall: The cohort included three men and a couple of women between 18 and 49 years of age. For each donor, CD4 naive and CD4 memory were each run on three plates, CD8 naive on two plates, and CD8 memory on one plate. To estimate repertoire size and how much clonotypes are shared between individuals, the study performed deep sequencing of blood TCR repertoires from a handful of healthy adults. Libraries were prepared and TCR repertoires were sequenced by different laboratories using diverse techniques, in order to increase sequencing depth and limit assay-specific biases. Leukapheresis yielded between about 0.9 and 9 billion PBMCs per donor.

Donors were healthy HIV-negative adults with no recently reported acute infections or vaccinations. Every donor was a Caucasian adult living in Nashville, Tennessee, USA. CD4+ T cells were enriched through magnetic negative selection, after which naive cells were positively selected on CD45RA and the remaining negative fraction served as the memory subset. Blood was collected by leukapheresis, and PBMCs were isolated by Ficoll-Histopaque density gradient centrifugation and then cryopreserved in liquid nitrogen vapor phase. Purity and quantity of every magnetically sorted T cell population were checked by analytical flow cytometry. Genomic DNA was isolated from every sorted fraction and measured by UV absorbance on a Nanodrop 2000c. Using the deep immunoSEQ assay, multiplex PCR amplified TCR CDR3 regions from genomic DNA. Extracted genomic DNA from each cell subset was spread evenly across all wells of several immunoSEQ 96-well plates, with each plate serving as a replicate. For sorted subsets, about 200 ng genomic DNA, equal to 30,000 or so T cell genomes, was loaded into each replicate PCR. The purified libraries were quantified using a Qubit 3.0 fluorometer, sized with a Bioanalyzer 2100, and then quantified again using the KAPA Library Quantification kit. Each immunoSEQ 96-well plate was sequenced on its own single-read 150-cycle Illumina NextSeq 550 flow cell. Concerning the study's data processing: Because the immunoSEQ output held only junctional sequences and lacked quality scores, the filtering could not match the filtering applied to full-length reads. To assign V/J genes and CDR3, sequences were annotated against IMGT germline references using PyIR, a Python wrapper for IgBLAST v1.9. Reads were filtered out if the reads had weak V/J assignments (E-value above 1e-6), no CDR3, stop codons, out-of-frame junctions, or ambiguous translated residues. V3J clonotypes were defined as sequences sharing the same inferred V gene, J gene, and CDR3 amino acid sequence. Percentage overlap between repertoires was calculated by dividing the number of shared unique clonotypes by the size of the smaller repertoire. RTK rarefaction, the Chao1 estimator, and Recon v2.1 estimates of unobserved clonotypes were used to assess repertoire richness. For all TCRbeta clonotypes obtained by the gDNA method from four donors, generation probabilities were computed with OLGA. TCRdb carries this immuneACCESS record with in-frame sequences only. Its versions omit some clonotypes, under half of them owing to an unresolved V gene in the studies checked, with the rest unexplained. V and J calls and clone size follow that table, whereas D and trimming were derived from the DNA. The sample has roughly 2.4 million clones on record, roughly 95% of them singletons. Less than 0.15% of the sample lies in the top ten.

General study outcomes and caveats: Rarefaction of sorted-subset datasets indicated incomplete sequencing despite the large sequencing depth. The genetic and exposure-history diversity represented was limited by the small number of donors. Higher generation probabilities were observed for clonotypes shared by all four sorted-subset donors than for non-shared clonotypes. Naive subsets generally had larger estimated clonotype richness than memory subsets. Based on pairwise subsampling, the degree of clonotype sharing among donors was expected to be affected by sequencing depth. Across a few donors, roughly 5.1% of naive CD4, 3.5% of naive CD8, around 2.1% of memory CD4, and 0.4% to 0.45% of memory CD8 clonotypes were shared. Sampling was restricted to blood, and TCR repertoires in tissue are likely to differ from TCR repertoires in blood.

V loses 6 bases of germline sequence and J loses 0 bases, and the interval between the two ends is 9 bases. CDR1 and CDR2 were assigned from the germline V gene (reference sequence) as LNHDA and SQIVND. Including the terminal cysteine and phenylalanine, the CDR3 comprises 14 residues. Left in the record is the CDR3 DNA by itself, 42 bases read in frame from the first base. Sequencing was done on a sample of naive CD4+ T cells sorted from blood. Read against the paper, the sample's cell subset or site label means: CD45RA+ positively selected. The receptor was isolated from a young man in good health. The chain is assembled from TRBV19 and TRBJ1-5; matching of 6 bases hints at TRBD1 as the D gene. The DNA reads TGTGCCAGTAGAGGGGGGGTTAGCAATCAGCCCCAGCATTTT. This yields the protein CASRGGVSNQPQHF. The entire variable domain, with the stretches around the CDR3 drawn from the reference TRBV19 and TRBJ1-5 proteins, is DGGITQSPKYLFRKEGQNVTLSCEQNLNHDAMYWYRQDPGQGLRLIYYSQIVNDFQKGDIAEGYSVSREKKESFPLTVTSAQKNPTAFYLCASRGGVSNQPQHFGDGTRLSIL.